This TCR beta chain was identified during a study of radiotherapy plus CTLA-4 blockade in lung cancer. General observations from the study: Dynamics of early blood T cell clones, together with interferon-beta, were reportedly the best predictors of response. After radiotherapy and ipilimumab, tumor-derived clones expanded in peripheral blood.

A note on this clone: Its antigen is currently unknown.

Patients with chemo-refractory metastatic non-small-cell lung cancer received focal radiation plus CTLA-4 blockade with ipilimumab. Clones were read by immunoSEQ multiplex PCR, and TCRdb kept only the in-frame ones, dropping some. The repertoire holds roughly 120,000 clones, with 78% as singletons. The material sequenced was peripheral blood, taken from a patient treated with radiotherapy plus ipilimumab. The TCR was taken from a human donor with non-small cell lung cancer who had a partial response to radiotherapy plus ipilimumab.

CDR3 residues: CAWSRGGSGSKETQYF. CDR3 in DNA: TGTGCCTGGAGTAGGGGGGGGAGCGGGAGCAAAGAGACCCAGTACTTC. The chain carries TRBV30 and TRBJ2-5; TRBD2 aligns across 8 bases. Germline trimming cut 2 bases from V and 3 bases from J; bases unmatched to any gene: 11. The CDR3 is made up of 16 amino acids. Germline CDR1 and CDR2: GTSNPN and SVGIG (reference sequence).